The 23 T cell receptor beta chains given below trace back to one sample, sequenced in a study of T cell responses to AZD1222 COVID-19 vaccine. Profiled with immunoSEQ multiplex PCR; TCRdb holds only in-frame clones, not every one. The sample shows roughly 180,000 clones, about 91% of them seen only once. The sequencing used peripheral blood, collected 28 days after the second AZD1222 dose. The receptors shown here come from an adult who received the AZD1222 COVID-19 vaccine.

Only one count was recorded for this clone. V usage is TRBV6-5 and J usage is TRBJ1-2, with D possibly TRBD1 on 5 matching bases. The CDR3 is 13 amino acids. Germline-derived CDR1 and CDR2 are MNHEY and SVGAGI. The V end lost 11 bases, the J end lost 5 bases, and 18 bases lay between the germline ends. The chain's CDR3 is CASRDGDRYGYTF. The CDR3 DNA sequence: TGTGCCTCCCGGGACGGGGACCGTTATGGCTACACCTTC.

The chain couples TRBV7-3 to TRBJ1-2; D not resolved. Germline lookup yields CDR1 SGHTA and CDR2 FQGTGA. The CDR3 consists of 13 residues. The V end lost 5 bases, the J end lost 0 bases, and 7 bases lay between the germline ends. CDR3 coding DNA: TGTGCCAGCAGCCCCGGGTCTAACTATGGCTACACCTTC. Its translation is CASSPGSNYGYTF. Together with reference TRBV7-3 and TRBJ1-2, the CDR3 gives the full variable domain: GAGVSQTPSNKVTEKGKYVELRCDPISGHTALYWYRQSLGQGPEFLIYFQGTGAADDSGLPNDRFFAVRPEGSVSTLKIQRTERGDSAVYLCASSPGSNYGYTFGSGTRLTVV.

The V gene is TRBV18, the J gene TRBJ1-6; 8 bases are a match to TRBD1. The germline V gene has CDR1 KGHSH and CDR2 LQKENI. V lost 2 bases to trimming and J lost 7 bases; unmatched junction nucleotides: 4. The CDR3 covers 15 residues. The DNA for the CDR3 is TGTGCCAGCTCACCATTAGGACAGGGAAATTCACCCCTCCACTTT. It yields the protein CASSPLGQGNSPLHF.

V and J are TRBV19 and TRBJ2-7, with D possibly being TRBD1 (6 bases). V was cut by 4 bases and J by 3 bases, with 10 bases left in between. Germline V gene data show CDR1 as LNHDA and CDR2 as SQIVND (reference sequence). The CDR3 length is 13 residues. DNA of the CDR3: TGTGCCAGTAGTAAGGGGGTTAGCTACGAGCAGTACTTC. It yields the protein CASSKGVSYEQYF.

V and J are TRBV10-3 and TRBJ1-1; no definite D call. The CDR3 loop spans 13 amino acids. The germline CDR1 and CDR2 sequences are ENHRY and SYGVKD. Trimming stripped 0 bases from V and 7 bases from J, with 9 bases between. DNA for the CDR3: TGTGCCATCAGTGAGTCGGTGGGGTATGAAGCTTTCTTT. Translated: CAISESVGYEAFF.

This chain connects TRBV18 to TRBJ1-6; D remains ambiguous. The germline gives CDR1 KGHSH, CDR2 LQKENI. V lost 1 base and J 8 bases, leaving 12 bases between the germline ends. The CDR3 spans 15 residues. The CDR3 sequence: CASSPQEFPHSPLHF. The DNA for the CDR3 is TGTGCCAGCTCACCACAAGAATTCCCCCATTCACCCCTCCACTTT.

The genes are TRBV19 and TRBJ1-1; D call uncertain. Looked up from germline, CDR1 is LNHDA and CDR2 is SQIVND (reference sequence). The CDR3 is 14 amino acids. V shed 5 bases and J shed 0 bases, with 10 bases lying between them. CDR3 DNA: TGTGCCAGTAGTCCCGTTACCATGAACACTGAAGCTTTCTTT. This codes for CASSPVTMNTEAFF.

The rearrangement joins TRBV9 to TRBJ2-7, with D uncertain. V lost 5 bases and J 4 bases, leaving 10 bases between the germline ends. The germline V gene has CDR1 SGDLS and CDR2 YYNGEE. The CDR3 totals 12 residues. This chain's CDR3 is CASSAGGYEQYF. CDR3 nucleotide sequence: TGTGCCAGCAGTGCCGGTGGATACGAGCAGTACTTC. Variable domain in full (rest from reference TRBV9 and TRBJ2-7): DSGVTQTPKHLITATGQRVTLRCSPRSGDLSVYWYQQSLDQGLQFLIQYYNGEERAKGNILERFSAQQFPDLHSELNLSSLELGDSALYFCASSAGGYEQYFGPGTRLTVT.

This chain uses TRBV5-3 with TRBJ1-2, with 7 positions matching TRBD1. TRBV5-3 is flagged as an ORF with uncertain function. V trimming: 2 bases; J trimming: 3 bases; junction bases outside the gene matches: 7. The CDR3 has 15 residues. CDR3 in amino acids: CARSLNDRADYGYTF. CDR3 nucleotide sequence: TGTGCCAGAAGCTTAAACGACAGGGCAGACTATGGCTACACCTTC.

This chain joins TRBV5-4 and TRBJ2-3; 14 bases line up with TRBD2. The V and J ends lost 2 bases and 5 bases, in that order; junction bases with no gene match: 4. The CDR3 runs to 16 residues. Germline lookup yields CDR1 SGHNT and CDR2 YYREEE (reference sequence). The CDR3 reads CASSFGTSGSLDTQYF. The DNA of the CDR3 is TGTGCCAGCAGCTTTGGGACTAGCGGGAGCTTAGATACGCAGTATTTT. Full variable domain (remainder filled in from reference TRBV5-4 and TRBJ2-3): ETGVTQSPTHLIKTRGQQVTLRCSSQSGHNTVSWYQQALGQGPQFIFQYYREEENGRGNFPPRFSGLQFPNYSSELNVNALELDDSALYLCASSFGTSGSLDTQYFGPGTRLTVL.

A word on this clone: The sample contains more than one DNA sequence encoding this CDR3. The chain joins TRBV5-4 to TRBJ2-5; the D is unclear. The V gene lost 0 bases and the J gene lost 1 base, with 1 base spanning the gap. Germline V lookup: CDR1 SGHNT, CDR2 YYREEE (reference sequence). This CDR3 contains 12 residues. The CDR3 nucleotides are TGTGCCAGCAGCTTGGGCCAAGAGACCCAGTACTTC. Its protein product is CASSLGQETQYF.

CDR3 in amino acids: CASSQVKRGGLSTDTQYF. For the CDR3, the DNA is TGTGCCAGCAGCCAAGTAAAGCGGGGGGGTTTGAGCACAGATACGCAGTATTTT. The rearrangement links TRBV3-1 (or the pseudogene TRBV3-2) to TRBJ2-3, with TRBD2 identical over 10 bases. The CDR3 sequence is 18 residues long. Losses at the gene ends were 1 base for V and 0 bases for J; bases not matched to a gene: 7. Germline V gene sequence: CDR1 LGHDT, CDR2 YNNKEL (reference sequence).

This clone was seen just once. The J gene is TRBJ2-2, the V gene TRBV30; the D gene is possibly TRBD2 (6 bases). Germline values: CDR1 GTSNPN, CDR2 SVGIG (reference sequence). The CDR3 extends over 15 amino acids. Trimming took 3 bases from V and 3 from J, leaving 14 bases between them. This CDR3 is CAWRNSGPDTGELFF. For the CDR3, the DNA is TGTGCCTGGAGGAACAGCGGGCCAGACACCGGGGAGCTGTTTTTT.

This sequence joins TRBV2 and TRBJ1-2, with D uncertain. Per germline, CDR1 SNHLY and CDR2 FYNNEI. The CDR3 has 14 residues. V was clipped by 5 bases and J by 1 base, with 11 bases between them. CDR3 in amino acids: CASSFLGVNYGYTF. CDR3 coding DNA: TGTGCCAGCAGTTTCCTTGGGGTTAACTATGGCTACACCTTC.

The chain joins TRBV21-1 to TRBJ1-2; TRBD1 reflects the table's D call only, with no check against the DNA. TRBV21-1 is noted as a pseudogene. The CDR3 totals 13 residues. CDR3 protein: CASSPDRNYGYTF. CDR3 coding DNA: TGTGCCAGCAGCCCTGACAGGAACTATGGCTACACCTTC.

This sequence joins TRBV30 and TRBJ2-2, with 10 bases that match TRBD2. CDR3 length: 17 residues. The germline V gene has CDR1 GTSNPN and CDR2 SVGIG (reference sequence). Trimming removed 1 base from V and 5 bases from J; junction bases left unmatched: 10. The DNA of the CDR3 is TGTGCCTGGAGTGGGCTAGCGGGGGTCGCGGGAACCGGGGAGCTGTTTTTT. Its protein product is CAWSGLAGVAGTGELFF.

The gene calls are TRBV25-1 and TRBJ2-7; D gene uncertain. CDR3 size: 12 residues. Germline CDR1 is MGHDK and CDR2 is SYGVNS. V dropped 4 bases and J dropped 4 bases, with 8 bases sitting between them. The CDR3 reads CASSVTGYEQYF. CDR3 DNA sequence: TGTGCCAGCAGTGTCACTGGTTACGAGCAGTACTTC.

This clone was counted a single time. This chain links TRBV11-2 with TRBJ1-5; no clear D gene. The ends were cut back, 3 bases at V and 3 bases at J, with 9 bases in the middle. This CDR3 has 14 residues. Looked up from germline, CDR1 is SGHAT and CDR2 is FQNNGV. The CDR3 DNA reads TGTGCCAGCAGCTTTGGACGGTACAATCAGCCCCAGCATTTT. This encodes CASSFGRYNQPQHF.

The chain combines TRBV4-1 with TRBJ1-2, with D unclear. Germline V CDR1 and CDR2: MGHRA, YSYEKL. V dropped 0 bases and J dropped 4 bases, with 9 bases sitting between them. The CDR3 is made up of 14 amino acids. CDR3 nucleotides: TGCGCCAGCAGCCAAGATCGGACGGCCTATGGCTACACCTTC. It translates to CASSQDRTAYGYTF.

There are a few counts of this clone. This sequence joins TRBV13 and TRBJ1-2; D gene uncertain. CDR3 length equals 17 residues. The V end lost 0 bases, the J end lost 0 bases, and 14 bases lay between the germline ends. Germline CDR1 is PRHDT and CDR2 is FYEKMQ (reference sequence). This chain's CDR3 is CASSLGLRQTTNYGYTF. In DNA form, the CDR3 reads TGTGCCAGCAGCTTAGGCCTCAGGCAGACAACTAACTATGGCTACACCTTC.

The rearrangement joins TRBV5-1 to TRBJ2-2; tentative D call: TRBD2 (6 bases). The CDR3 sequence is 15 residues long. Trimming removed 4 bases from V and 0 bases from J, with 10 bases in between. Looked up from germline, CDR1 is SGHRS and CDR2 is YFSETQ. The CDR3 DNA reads TGCGCCAGCAGCGCGGGACTTTCGAACACCGGGGAGCTGTTTTTT. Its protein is CASSAGLSNTGELFF.

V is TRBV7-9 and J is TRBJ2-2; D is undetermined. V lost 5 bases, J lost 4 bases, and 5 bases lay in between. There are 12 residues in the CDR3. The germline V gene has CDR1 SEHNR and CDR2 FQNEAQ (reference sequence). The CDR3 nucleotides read TGTGCCAGCAGCGAAACCACCGGGGAGCTGTTTTTT. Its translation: CASSETTGELFF.

CDR3 nucleotide sequence: TGTGCCATCAGTGAGTCGTCTAGCCCCTACGAGCAGTACTTC. Protein sequence: CAISESSSPYEQYF. The rearrangement uses TRBV10-3 and TRBJ2-7; tentative D call: TRBD2 (5 bases). This CDR3 has 14 amino acids. Trimming took off 0 bases at V and 2 bases at J, with 8 bases between the two ends. Germline CDR1 ENHRY, CDR2 SYGVKD.